Detailed here is one TCR beta chain. The antigen remains unidentified. This sample was included in a study of T cell responses to AZD1222 COVID-19 vaccine. Study-wide results and caveats: Just a handful of people given AZD1222 tested seropositive at baseline. Per reports, nearly half of all spike-specific TCRs target regions that are unmutated in variants.

Sequencing was performed with immunoSEQ multiplex PCR; in TCRdb, only in-frame clones are kept and a portion is missing. The table records around 76,000 clones, roughly 85% of them present only once. Sequencing used peripheral blood, obtained on day 0 of AZD1222 vaccination. The clonotype originates from an adult in good health.

CDR3 region: CASTLYEQYF. The CDR3 coding sequence is TGTGCCAGCACCCTTTACGAGCAGTACTTC. The rearrangement joins TRBV2 to TRBJ2-7, with D uncertain. The CDR3 is 10 residues long. CDR1 is SNHLY, CDR2 FYNNEI, per germline. Between the trimmed V and J ends, which lost 7 bases and 4 bases, there was a span of 5 bases.